This T cell receptor beta chain was sequenced for a study of shared clonotypes between healthy human individuals. Some clones are missing from TCRdb's copy, which holds only in-frame ones; the method was immunoSEQ multiplex PCR. The data contain 2 million to 2.5 million clones, 90% to 96% of them singletons. Trimming left V 3 bases short and J 7 bases short, with 19 bases between. This CDR3 comprises 16 residues. CDR1 GTSNPN and CDR2 SVGIG come from the germline V gene (reference sequence). This rearrangement joins TRBV30 to TRBJ1-6, with unresolved D. The sequence came from a man between 18 and 29 years old in good health. The specimen was naive CD4+ T cells sorted from blood. Subset given: CD45RA+ positively selected. The CDR3 spells CAWRVRTGAGNSPLHF. Written as DNA, the CDR3 is TGTGCCTGGAGAGTCCGAACGGGCGCGGGGAATTCACCCCTCCACTTT.